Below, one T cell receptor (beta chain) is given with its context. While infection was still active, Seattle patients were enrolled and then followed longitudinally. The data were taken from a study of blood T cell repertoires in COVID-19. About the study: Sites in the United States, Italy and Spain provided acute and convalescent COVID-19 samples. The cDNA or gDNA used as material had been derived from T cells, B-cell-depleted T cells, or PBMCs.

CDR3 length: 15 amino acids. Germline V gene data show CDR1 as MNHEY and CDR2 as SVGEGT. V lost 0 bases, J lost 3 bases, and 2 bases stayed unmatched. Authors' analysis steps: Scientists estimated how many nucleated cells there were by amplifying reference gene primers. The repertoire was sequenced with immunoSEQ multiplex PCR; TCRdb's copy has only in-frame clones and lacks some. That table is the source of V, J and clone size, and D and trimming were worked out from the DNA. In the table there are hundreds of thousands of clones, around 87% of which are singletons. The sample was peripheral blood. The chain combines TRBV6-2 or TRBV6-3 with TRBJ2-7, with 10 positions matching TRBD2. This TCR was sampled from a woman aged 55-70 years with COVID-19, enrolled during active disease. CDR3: CASSYSWTSGYEQYF. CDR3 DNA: TGTGCCAGCAGTTACTCTTGGACTAGCGGCTACGAGCAGTACTTC.